A single sample gave rise to the 13 T cell receptor beta chains below, sequenced in a study of PD-L1 blockade in urothelial cancer. Data came from immunoSEQ multiplex PCR; TCRdb stores just in-frame clones and leaves some out. The table includes roughly 42,000 clones, 81% detected once. This specimen was PBMCs, taken around atezolizumab (anti-PD-L1) treatment. These receptors came from a man aged 70-80 years with urothelial cancer.

The gene calls are TRBV15 and TRBJ2-1, with D possibly matching TRBD2 (5 bases). V was cut by 0 bases and J by 4 bases, with 10 bases left in between. Germline V gene lookup returns CDR1 LNHNV and CDR2 YYDKDF (reference sequence). The CDR3 consists of 15 residues. The DNA of the CDR3 is TGTGCCACCAGCAGAGATGTGAGGGTTTACAATGAGCAGTTCTTC. It translates to CATSRDVRVYNEQFF.

The rearrangement links TRBV6-1 to TRBJ1-1; D remains ambiguous. The V end was cut by 6 bases, the J end by 1 base, with 9 bases between. Per germline, CDR1 MNHNS and CDR2 SASEGT. This CDR3 has 13 amino acids. The CDR3 sequence: CASRMRQNTEAFF. CDR3 in DNA: TGTGCCAGCAGAATGAGACAGAACACTGAAGCTTTCTTT.

V and J are TRBV28 and TRBJ2-2; TRBD1 agrees at 8 bases. The V segment lost 3 bases and the J segment 5 bases; nucleotides outside the gene matches: 11. From germline, CDR1 is MDHEN and CDR2 SYDVKM. The CDR3 is made up of 17 amino acids. CDR3 nucleotide sequence: TGTGCCAGCAGTTTCCTTACCGGGACAGGAGAAACCGGGGAGCTGTTTTTT. Protein: CASSFLTGTGETGELFF. The whole variable domain, remainder taken from reference TRBV28 and TRBJ2-2, is DVKVTQSSRYLVKRTGEKVFLECVQDMDHENMFWYRQDPGLGLRLIYFSYDVKMKEKGDIPEGYSVSREKKERFSLILESASTNQTSMYLCASSFLTGTGETGELFFGEGSRLTVL.

This chain connects TRBV10-3 to TRBJ1-1; D gene uncertain. V shed 6 bases and J shed 7 bases, with 12 bases lying between them. Germline assignment: CDR1 ENHRY and CDR2 SYGVKD. The CDR3 length is 12 residues. The CDR3 nucleotides read TGTGCCATCAGCGCCGAGGGTGATGAAGCTTTCTTT. Protein: CAISAEGDEAFF.

This clone has only a few counts. The gene calls are TRBV27 and TRBJ2-7, with 7 bases that match TRBD1. The ends lost 6 bases at V and 1 base at J; junction bases unmatched: 3. The CDR3 has 13 amino acids. Germline V gives CDR1 MNHEY, CDR2 SMNVEV (reference sequence). This CDR3 reads CASSWGQSYEQYF. Here the CDR3 DNA reads TGTGCCAGCAGCTGGGGACAGTCCTACGAGCAGTACTTC.

The chain employs TRBV6-5 and TRBJ1-1; possible D gene TRBD1, 6 bases. Germline lookup yields CDR1 MNHEY and CDR2 SVGAGI. V was cut by 5 bases and J by 1 base, with 11 bases left in between. The CDR3 extends over 14 amino acids. The CDR3 region is CASSQTGENTEAFF. The DNA for the CDR3 is TGTGCCAGCAGTCAGACAGGTGAGAACACTGAAGCTTTCTTT.

The J gene is TRBJ2-7, the V gene TRBV18; D may be TRBD1 (6 bases). Germline CDR1 and CDR2: KGHSH and LQKENI. V was trimmed by 6 bases and J by 7 bases, leaving 19 bases between them. The CDR3 totals 14 residues. The DNA for the CDR3 is TGTGCCAGCTCTATTAGACAGGATTCCTCGGAGCAGTACTTC. It specifies CASSIRQDSSEQYF.

The chain combines TRBV5-5 with TRBJ2-7; D remains ambiguous. Germline V CDR1 and CDR2: SGHKS, YYEKEE (reference sequence). Trimming removed 4 bases from V and 5 bases from J, with 7 bases in between. The CDR3 contains 11 residues. This CDR3 reads CASSRRDEQYF. The CDR3 DNA sequence: TGTGCCAGCAGCCGTCGGGACGAGCAGTACTTC.

The chain uses TRBV9 and TRBJ2-2, with 8 nucleotides matching TRBD1. J gave up 8 bases and V 0 bases, and 6 bases lay outside the gene matches. This CDR3 is 15 amino acids long. Per germline, CDR1 SGDLS and CDR2 YYNGEE. The CDR3 is CASSVEPGGAGELFF. In DNA form, the CDR3 reads TGTGCCAGCAGCGTAGAACCAGGGGGCGCGGGGGAGCTGTTTTTT. Drawing the rest from reference TRBV9 and TRBJ2-2, the complete variable domain is DSGVTQTPKHLITATGQRVTLRCSPRSGDLSVYWYQQSLDQGLQFLIQYYNGEERAKGNILERFSAQQFPDLHSELNLSSLELGDSALYFCASSVEPGGAGELFFGEGSRLTVL.

The chain recombines TRBV5-1 with TRBJ1-2; 7 bases map to TRBD1. CDR3 length: 12 amino acids. Germline V lookup: CDR1 SGHRS, CDR2 YFSETQ. Unmatched junction bases numbered 10, after V lost 4 bases and J lost 13 bases. The CDR3 nucleotides are TGCGCCAGCAGCACCCGGGACAGCCCTTCCACCTTC. Protein product: CASSTRDSPSTF.

V and J are TRBV5-5 and TRBJ1-5, with TRBD1 matching over 11 bases. Germline V gene lookup returns CDR1 SGHKS and CDR2 YYEKEE (reference sequence). J was trimmed by 2 bases and V by 2 bases; bases with no gene match: 3. There are 16 residues in the CDR3. CDR3 sequence: CASSFGTGGGNQPQHF. CDR3 nucleotide sequence: TGTGCCAGCAGCTTTGGGACAGGGGGTGGCAATCAGCCCCAGCATTTT.

The chain employs TRBV7-9 and TRBJ1-1; maybe TRBD1 (5 bases). The CDR3 totals 14 residues. Per the germline V gene, CDR1 is SEHNR and CDR2 is FQNEAQ (reference sequence). Trimming cost V 5 bases and J 3 bases, with 13 bases left between them. The CDR3, as DNA: TGTGCCAGCAGCATCAGGGAAGGCGACACTGAAGCTTTCTTT. Amino acid sequence: CASSIREGDTEAFF. The variable domain in full, completed from reference TRBV7-9 and TRBJ1-1, reads DTGVSQNPRHKITKRGQNVTFRCDPISEHNRLYWYRQTLGQGPEFLTYFQNEAQLEKSRLLSDRFSAERPKGSFSTLEIQRTEQGDSAMYLCASSIREGDTEAFFGQGTRLTVV.

J is TRBJ2-5 and V is TRBV7-9, with 9 bases fitting TRBD1. V lost 1 base and J lost 2; bases outside the gene matches: 5. From germline, CDR1 is SEHNR and CDR2 FQNEAQ (reference sequence). The CDR3 runs to 16 residues. The DNA of the CDR3 is TGTGCCAGCAGCTTAGGACAGGGGGGGATACAAGAGACCCAGTACTTC. Residues: CASSLGQGGIQETQYF.